This T cell receptor beta chain emerged from a study of CD8+ T cells in alopecia areata. Study in general: The drug, oral tofacitinib, was given to treated patients at 5 to 10 mg twice daily. A 6-month off-drug phase came after tofacitinib, which had lasted 6 to 18 months.

The treatment denotes: oral pan-JAK inhibitor, 5-10 mg twice daily. The sorting of PBMCs gave CD4+ and CD8+ T cells. Study-level findings and limits: In scalp and blood during tofacitinib, many expanded lesional clones persisted.

On this clone: Its antigen is undetermined.

V lost 5 bases to trimming and J lost 5 bases; unmatched junction nucleotides: 7. Per the germline V gene, CDR1 is MNHEY and CDR2 is SMNVEV (reference sequence). This CDR3 has 15 amino acids. Once RNA had been extracted, it was reverse transcribed into cDNA to act as the sequencing template. The protocol was immunoSEQ multiplex PCR, while the TCRdb copy is restricted to in-frame clones and leaves out a portion. Of about 250,000 clones in the sample, 50% to 75% are singletons; the top ten hold 0.9% to 0.95%. This chain joins TRBV27 and TRBJ2-5; TRBD2 matches 11 bases. This receptor was identified in a human donor with alopecia areata. Sample: CD4+ T cells sorted from blood, taken at week 52, from a patient treated with tofacitinib. CDR3 region: CASSVAGGPFETQYF. DNA for the CDR3: TGTGCCAGCAGTGTAGCGGGGGGGCCGTTCGAGACCCAGTACTTC.